This entry lists 18 T cell receptor beta chains sequenced from one sample in a study of blood T cell repertoires in COVID-19. Some clones are missing from TCRdb's copy, which holds only in-frame ones; the method was immunoSEQ multiplex PCR. This sample has about 180,000 clones; more than 70% occur once, and the top ten carry roughly 20%. The sample was PBMCs or T cells enriched from blood (not recorded which). The receptors were gathered from a man in his sixties who had recovered from COVID-19.

The chain links TRBV5-8 to TRBJ2-3, with no clear D. The CDR3 totals 12 residues. Looked up from germline, CDR1 is SGHTS and CDR2 is YDEGEE. The V gene lost 3 bases and the J gene lost 8 bases, with 10 bases spanning the gap. CDR3 in DNA: TGTGCCAGCAGCTGGTTGAGAGGTACGCAGTATTTT. Its protein product is CASSWLRGTQYF. The whole variable domain, filled in from reference TRBV5-8 and TRBJ2-3, reads EAGVTQSPTHLIKTRGQQATLRCSPISGHTSVYWYQQALGLGLQFLLWYDEGEERNRGNFPPRFSGRQFPNYSSELNVNALELEDSALYLCASSWLRGTQYFGPGTRLTVL.

This clone appeared once. The chain has TRBV5-1 and TRBJ2-1; 14 nucleotides match TRBD2. Trimming at V came to 3 bases and at J to 10 bases, leaving 6 bases not matched to a gene. This CDR3 contains 15 residues. Germline CDR1 is SGHRS and CDR2 is YFSETQ. CDR3 coding DNA: TGCGCCAGCAGCTCGACTAGCGGGAGGGGTGGAGAGCAGTTCTTC. It specifies CASSSTSGRGGEQFF.

The chain has TRBV19 and TRBJ1-6, with D maybe TRBD1 (5 bases). V lost 3 bases and J lost 14, with 11 bases in between. The length of the CDR3 is 12 residues. Germline CDR1 reads LNHDA; CDR2 reads SQIVND (reference sequence). The CDR3 region is CASSMSRAALHF. The CDR3 DNA reads TGTGCCAGTAGTATGTCCAGGGCGGCCCTCCACTTT.

The chain recombines TRBV29-1 with TRBJ2-7; no firm D call. The CDR3 consists of 15 residues. CDR1 is SQVTM and CDR2 is ANQGSEA in the germline V gene. The V end lost 0 bases, the J end lost 4 bases, and 16 bases lay between the germline ends. Written as DNA, the CDR3 is TGCAGCGTTGAAGATCCCCCCGGGTTAGGATACGAGCAGTACTTC. Translating it yields CSVEDPPGLGYEQYF.

The chain uses TRBV4-2 and TRBJ1-3; 7 nucleotides line up with TRBD1. The CDR3 covers 16 residues. V was pared by 5 bases and J by 3 bases, with 10 bases of the junction left unmatched. Germline CDR1 reads LGHNA; CDR2 reads YNFKEQ. CDR3 DNA sequence: TGTGCCAGCAGCGACTCGACAGGGATGGTTGGAAACACCATATATTTT. As protein: CASSDSTGMVGNTIYF.

The V call is TRBV15, the J call TRBJ1-6; 9 bases line up with TRBD1. J was trimmed by 0 bases and V by 4 bases; bases with no gene match: 10. Germline V gives CDR1 LNHNV, CDR2 YYDKDF (reference sequence). This CDR3 region has 19 residues. The CDR3 sequence: CATSKKQGAFDSYNSPLHF. The CDR3 region has the DNA TGTGCCACCAGCAAAAAACAGGGGGCATTTGACTCCTATAATTCACCCCTCCACTTT.

The chain couples TRBV18 to TRBJ1-5; 8 bases line up with TRBD1. Germline-derived CDR1 and CDR2 are KGHSH and LQKENI. The CDR3 runs 15 residues. Losses at the gene ends were 5 bases for V and 3 bases for J; bases not matched to a gene: 6. CDR3 nucleotides: TGTGCCAGCTCATCGGACAGGGCTGACAATCAGCCCCAGCATTTT. Translating it yields CASSSDRADNQPQHF.

This clone was picked up a small number of times. The genes are TRBV5-1 and TRBJ2-1, with 8 bases identical to TRBD1. Germline values: CDR1 SGHRS, CDR2 YFSETQ. J gave up 2 bases and V 0 bases, and 1 base lay outside the gene matches. The CDR3 runs 15 residues. The CDR3 reads CASSLAGGAYNEQFF. The CDR3 DNA follows: TGCGCCAGCAGCTTGGCAGGGGGCGCCTACAATGAGCAGTTCTTC.

The chain uses TRBV7-3 and TRBJ1-2, with a possible D match to TRBD1 (5 bases). This CDR3 is 13 amino acids long. Germline loops: CDR1 SGHTA, CDR2 FQGTGA. Trimming cost V 2 bases and J 2 bases, with 6 bases left between them. CDR3 protein: CASSLQGNYGYTF. CDR3 DNA: TGTGCCAGCAGCTTACAGGGCAACTATGGCTACACCTTC.

CDR3: CASSLRPRDTQYF. CDR3 in DNA: TGTGCCAGCAGCTTAAGGCCGCGGGATACGCAGTATTTT. The chain combines TRBV7-3 with TRBJ2-3; the D is unclear. This CDR3 contains 13 residues. Germline V gives CDR1 SGHTA, CDR2 FQGTGA. Trimming took off 1 base at V and 6 bases at J, with 8 bases between the two ends.

The chain carries TRBV5-1 and TRBJ1-1; TRBD1 matches 8 bases. There are 15 residues in the CDR3. Germline loops: CDR1 SGHRS, CDR2 YFSETQ. With V trimmed by 4 bases and J by 1 base, 6 bases remained unmatched. The CDR3 DNA reads as TGCGCCAGCAGCGACCCACAGGGGGGGAACACTGAAGCTTTCTTT. Its protein is CASSDPQGGNTEAFF.

The chain recombines TRBV7-3 with TRBJ2-1, with 9 bases matching TRBD1. V was pared by 1 base and J by 9 bases, with 10 bases of the junction left unmatched. CDR1 is SGHTA and CDR2 is FQGTGA in the germline V gene. The CDR3 sequence is 16 residues long. The CDR3 bases are TGTGCCAGCAGCTTAAGGGGACAGGGTTTATCGGTTGAGCAGTTCTTC. This codes for CASSLRGQGLSVEQFF.

The chain employs TRBV11-3 and TRBJ2-7; 8 bases fit TRBD1. Germline CDR1 reads SGHNT; CDR2 reads YENEEA. This CDR3 spans 14 amino acids. J was trimmed by 3 bases and V by 1 base; bases with no gene match: 2. CDR3 residues: CASSLGGTGYEQYF. CDR3 DNA: TGTGCCAGCAGCTTAGGAGGGACAGGCTACGAGCAGTACTTC.

This clone turned up a few times. V is TRBV27 and J is TRBJ1-2; 8 nucleotides match TRBD1. The junction had 7 bases not matched to a gene; V was cut back by 3 bases and J by 4 bases. The CDR3 runs 15 residues. CDR1 and CDR2 (germline): MNHEY, SMNVEV (reference sequence). CDR3 in DNA: TGTGCCAGCAGTTTTCTGGGACAGGTTCCCTATGGCTACACCTTC. It codes for CASSFLGQVPYGYTF.

V is TRBV18 and J is TRBJ2-5; D gene ambiguous. The V gene lost 6 bases and the J gene lost 1 base, with 6 bases spanning the gap. From germline, CDR1 is KGHSH and CDR2 LQKENI. The CDR3 is made up of 12 amino acids. The CDR3 DNA is TGTGCCAGCTCCCCCGTCCAAGAGACCCAGTACTTC. This gives the protein CASSPVQETQYF.

This clone showed up just once. J is TRBJ2-7 and V is TRBV2, with 9 bases identical to TRBD1. This CDR3 has 14 amino acids. Germline values: CDR1 SNHLY, CDR2 FYNNEI. V lost 5 bases, J lost 1 base, and 3 bases stayed unmatched. The CDR3 loop is CASSRQGGSYEQYF. The CDR3 DNA sequence: TGTGCCAGCAGTAGACAGGGGGGATCCTACGAGCAGTACTTC.

The J gene is TRBJ1-4, the V gene TRBV3-1 (or the pseudogene TRBV3-2), with D possibly matching TRBD1 (6 bases). V was clipped by 0 bases and J by 11 bases, with 10 bases between them. Germline assignment: CDR1 LGHDT and CDR2 YNNKEL (reference sequence). The CDR3 has 13 residues. CDR3 coding DNA: TGTGCCAGCAGCCAAGAGGGACACCAGAAACTGTTTTTT. Translating it yields CASSQEGHQKLFF.

This clone was found a few times. J is TRBJ2-3 and V is TRBV5-1; weak D call: TRBD1 (6 bases). The CDR3 has 13 residues. Trimming stripped 4 bases from V and 1 base from J, with 7 bases between. In germline, CDR1 is SGHRS, CDR2 YFSETQ. CDR3 sequence (DNA): TGCGCCAGCAGCCGGACAGGCACAGATACGCAGTATTTT. Encoded protein: CASSRTGTDTQYF.